The 27 T cell receptor beta chains presented below share a single source sample, sequenced in a study of control samples from healthy donors and cancer patients. TCRdb keeps only in-frame clones here, not all; method: immunoSEQ multiplex PCR. Among 100,000 to 110,000 clones, roughly 87% were seen once, and the ten largest hold 15% to 20%. Sequencing was done on a sample of blood. These receptors all come from a woman aged 50 to 60 in good health.

The V and J genes are TRBV4-3 and TRBJ1-2; D is uncertain. This CDR3 spans 13 amino acids. Per the germline V gene, CDR1 is LGHNA and CDR2 is YSLEER. V gave up 3 bases and J gave up 7 bases, with 12 bases separating them. The CDR3 nucleotides read TGCGCCAGCAGCCACCCCGGAGGGTTTGGCTACACCTTC. This sequence encodes CASSHPGGFGYTF.

The rearrangement uses TRBV6-5 and TRBJ1-2; perhaps TRBD1 as D (5 bases). Trimming removed 4 bases from V and 5 bases from J, with 8 bases in between. Germline V CDR1 and CDR2: MNHEY, SVGAGI. The CDR3 covers 12 residues. The CDR3 nucleotides are TGTGCCAGCAGTTCGGGGGGTTATGGCTACACCTTC. Translated, it gives CASSSGGYGYTF.

The chain has TRBV29-1 and TRBJ2-4; no definite D call. Trimming left V 6 bases short and J 0 bases short, with 12 bases between. Germline assignment: CDR1 SQVTM and CDR2 ANQGSEA. This CDR3 is 14 amino acids long. The CDR3 bases are TGCAGCGTCTCCGAGGATCTAGCCAAAAACATTCAGTACTTC. Its protein product is CSVSEDLAKNIQYF.

The V and J genes are TRBV5-1 and TRBJ1-1; D is ambiguous. Germline CDR1 is SGHRS and CDR2 is YFSETQ. V lost 2 bases and J 8 bases, leaving 10 bases between the germline ends. There are 12 residues in the CDR3. CDR3 in amino acids: CASSFGGSEAFF. CDR3 nucleotides: TGCGCCAGCAGCTTCGGAGGTAGCGAAGCTTTCTTT.

This chain connects TRBV12-3 or TRBV12-4 to TRBJ2-7; tentatively, D is TRBD1 (6 bases). The V gene lost 5 bases and the J gene lost 4 bases, with 12 bases spanning the gap. The CDR3 is 13 residues long. The CDR3: CASSGWDKYEQYV. DNA of the CDR3: TGTGCCAGCAGTGGGTGGGACAAATACGAGCAGTACGTC.

J is TRBJ1-1 and V is TRBV18; 7 bases are shared with TRBD1. Unmatched junction bases numbered 12, after V lost 0 bases and J lost 2 bases. Germline V gene lookup returns CDR1 KGHSH and CDR2 LQKENI. This CDR3 is built from 18 residues. The CDR3 DNA follows: TGTGCCAGCTCACCACCGCGGGGAGGGGGCCTGGGAAACACTGAAGCTTTCTTT. Its protein product is CASSPPRGGGLGNTEAFF. Based on the CDR3 plus reference TRBV18 and TRBJ1-1, the full variable domain is NAGVMQNPRHLVRRRGQEARLRCSPMKGHSHVYWYRQLPEEGLKFMVYLQKENIIDESGMPKERFSAEFPKEGPSILRIQQVVRGDSAAYFCASSPPRGGGLGNTEAFFGQGTRLTVV.

The chain carries TRBV27 and TRBJ1-6; the match to TRBD1 covers 7 bases. The CDR3 length is 14 residues. The germline CDR1 and CDR2 sequences are MNHEY and SMNVEV (reference sequence). V dropped 5 bases and J dropped 7; count of bases not matched to a gene: 5. CDR3 sequence (DNA): TGTGCCAGCAGTGTACCGGGACAGAATTCACCCCTCCACTTT. It is translated as CASSVPGQNSPLHF.

CDR3 DNA: TGTGCCAGCAGTTACACTCCAGGGGCGGCTAGCGGGAGGGATACGCAGTATTTT. Protein product: CASSYTPGAASGRDTQYF. This sequence joins TRBV6-2 or TRBV6-3 and TRBJ2-3; 11 nucleotides line up with TRBD2. This CDR3 comprises 18 residues. After removal of 2 bases from V and 6 bases from J, the junction contained 13 bases not matched to a gene. Germline CDR1 MNHEY, CDR2 SVGEGT.

The chain combines TRBV18 with TRBJ2-2; unclear D gene. Germline loops: CDR1 KGHSH, CDR2 LQKENI. With 3 bases removed from V and 6 bases from J, the gap between germline ends came to 20 bases. The CDR3 loop spans 17 amino acids. Here the CDR3 reads CASSPIPGDLVAGELFF. CDR3 sequence (DNA): TGTGCCAGCTCACCGATACCGGGCGACCTAGTAGCCGGGGAGCTGTTTTTT.

This clone was recorded once. J is TRBJ2-5 and V is TRBV6-2 or TRBV6-3; D gene unclear. Germline CDR1 MNHEY, CDR2 SVGEGT. CDR3 length: 13 residues. V lost 5 bases to trimming and J lost 4 bases, with 11 bases between them. Here the CDR3 DNA reads TGTGCCAGCAGTCGTAGGAGTCTAGAGACCCAGTACTTC. Translated: CASSRRSLETQYF.

The gene calls are TRBV4-1 and TRBJ1-2; D gene uncertain. This CDR3 has 13 residues. V was clipped by 0 bases and J by 10 bases, with 12 bases between them. Germline assignment: CDR1 MGHRA and CDR2 YSYEKL. The CDR3 DNA reads as TGCGCCAGCAGCCAAGAGTGGGCCGGGCTCTACACCTTC. This sequence encodes CASSQEWAGLYTF.

The V and J genes are TRBV6-5 and TRBJ2-1; 8 bases match TRBD1. Trimming took 6 bases from V and 12 from J; bases not matched to a gene: 13. The CDR3 is 14 residues long. Germline V lookup: CDR1 MNHEY, CDR2 SVGAGI. CDR3 protein: CASSIQGDRGVQFF. The CDR3 DNA is TGTGCCAGCAGCATTCAGGGCGACAGGGGAGTGCAGTTCTTC.

V gene TRBV11-1 combines with J gene TRBJ2-2, with 13 bases aligning to TRBD2. The CDR3 contains 14 residues. V lost 10 bases and J lost 6; bases outside the gene matches: 5. CDR1 SGHAT and CDR2 FQDESV come from the germline V gene (reference sequence). The CDR3 is CAILAGGPPGELFF. The CDR3 region has the DNA TGTGCCATACTAGCGGGGGGGCCCCCCGGGGAGCTGTTTTTT.

This rearrangement joins TRBV11-2 to TRBJ2-5, with 12 nucleotides matching TRBD2. The germline V gene has CDR1 SGHAT and CDR2 FQNNGV. The CDR3 has 16 residues. After removal of 2 bases from V and 5 bases from J, the junction contained 6 bases not matched to a gene. CDR3 protein: CASSLSTSGSYETQYF. CDR3 coding DNA: TGTGCCAGCAGCTTATCGACTAGCGGGAGTTACGAGACCCAGTACTTC.

This chain connects TRBV7-9 to TRBJ2-1; 9 bases fit TRBD2. This CDR3 comprises 17 residues. With 3 bases clipped from V and 6 bases from J, the junction kept 12 bases outside the gene matches. Germline V CDR1 and CDR2: SEHNR, FQNEAQ (reference sequence). DNA of the CDR3: TGTGCCAGCAGCTTTGGGTACGAGACTAGCGGTTTCAATGAGCAGTTCTTC. Translation: CASSFGYETSGFNEQFF.

This chain joins TRBV2 and TRBJ1-6, with 10 bases identical to TRBD1. The CDR3 is 16 residues long. Germline-derived CDR1 and CDR2 are SNHLY and FYNNEI. V gave up 1 base and J gave up 7 bases; unmatched junction bases: 4. In DNA form, the CDR3 reads TGTGCCAGCAGTGAAGGTGGGACAGGGGACAATTCACCCCTCCACTTT. Its protein product is CASSEGGTGDNSPLHF.

The J gene is TRBJ2-5, the V gene TRBV10-2; 13 positions match TRBD2. The germline CDR1 and CDR2 sequences are WSHSY and SAAADI. With 4 bases clipped from V and 4 bases from J, the junction kept 9 bases outside the gene matches. The CDR3 has 17 residues. Here the CDR3 reads CASSGSTSGGALETQYF. CDR3 coding DNA: TGCGCCAGCAGTGGTTCAACTAGCGGGGGGGCCCTAGAGACCCAGTACTTC.

The rearrangement uses TRBV7-3 and TRBJ2-3; possibly TRBD2 for D (5 bases). Trimming shortened V by 2 bases and J by 2 bases, and 14 bases separated the two germline ends. Germline V gene lookup returns CDR1 SGHTA and CDR2 FQGTGA. The CDR3 spans 16 residues. In DNA form, the CDR3 reads TGTGCCAGCAGCTTATCCCCCCAGCGGACCACAGATACGCAGTATTTT. It yields the protein CASSLSPQRTTDTQYF.

The chain links TRBV5-4 to TRBJ1-3, with D possibly being TRBD1 (6 bases). Germline V lookup: CDR1 SGHNT, CDR2 YYREEE (reference sequence). This CDR3 has 15 amino acids. Trimming removed 4 bases from V and 0 bases from J, with 11 bases in between. CDR3 bases: TGTGCCAGCAGCAGGGGGACCGGCTCTGGAAACACCATATATTTT. Its protein is CASSRGTGSGNTIYF.

V gene TRBV30 combines with J gene TRBJ2-3, with D possibly being TRBD1 or TRBD2 (5 bases each). The length of the CDR3 is 13 residues. The germline V gene encodes CDR1 GTSNPN and CDR2 SVGIG (reference sequence). Trimming cost V 6 bases and J 3 bases, with 13 bases left between them. The CDR3 sequence is CACYGTDTDTQYF. The DNA for the CDR3 is TGTGCCTGCTACGGGACGGATACAGATACGCAGTATTTT.

The rearrangement uses TRBV30 and TRBJ1-3; possible D gene TRBD1, 5 bases. The germline CDR1 and CDR2 sequences are GTSNPN and SVGIG (reference sequence). CDR3 length: 14 amino acids. V was shortened by 2 bases and J by 0 bases, with 8 bases between the two germline ends. CDR3 bases: TGTGCCTGGAGTCAGGGAAGCTCTGGAAACACCATATATTTT. This gives the protein CAWSQGSSGNTIYF.

The rearrangement links TRBV5-1 to TRBJ2-7, with D perhaps being TRBD1 or TRBD2 (5 bases each). The CDR3 loop spans 12 amino acids. V lost 4 bases and J lost 5, with 10 bases in between. Germline V CDR1 and CDR2: SGHRS, YFSETQ. The CDR3 DNA reads as TGCGCCAGCAGCCTGACAGCGGACGAGCAGTACTTC. It specifies CASSLTADEQYF.

The rearrangement links TRBV6-5 to TRBJ1-4; TRBD1 might be the D (6 bases). The CDR3 is 16 residues long. Germline-derived CDR1 and CDR2 are MNHEY and SVGAGI. Trimming took off 4 bases at V and 2 bases at J, with 14 bases between the two ends. In DNA, the CDR3 is TGTGCCAGCAGTTTTCAGGGGCGGTTGACTAATGAAAAACTGTTTTTT. Translated: CASSFQGRLTNEKLFF.

The chain combines TRBV7-8 with TRBJ1-5; D gene uncertain. Germline V CDR1 and CDR2: SGHVS, FQNEAQ. The germline V and J ends were trimmed by 1 base and 6 bases, with 10 bases remaining between them. The CDR3 length is 14 residues. CDR3 nucleotide sequence: TGTGCCAGCAGCTTAGGAGATCCTCTTCAGCCCCAGCATTTT. This translates into CASSLGDPLQPQHF.

V usage is TRBV2 and J usage is TRBJ2-2, with a possible D match to TRBD2 (6 bases). The length of the CDR3 is 12 residues. Trimming cost V 10 bases and J 4 bases, with 10 bases left between them. The germline V gene has CDR1 SNHLY and CDR2 FYNNEI. The CDR3 here is CANLGGTGELFF. CDR3 in DNA: TGTGCCAACTTGGGGGGCACCGGGGAGCTGTTTTTT.

The chain has TRBV2 and TRBJ2-7; TRBD2 matches 7 bases. Germline CDR1 and CDR2: SNHLY and FYNNEI. The CDR3 runs to 13 residues. After removal of 8 bases from V and 0 bases from J, the junction contained 4 bases not matched to a gene. The CDR3 region is CASLAVSSYEQYV. CDR3 bases: TGTGCCAGCCTAGCGGTTAGCTCCTACGAGCAGTACGTC.

This sequence joins TRBV3-1 (or the pseudogene TRBV3-2) and TRBJ2-7; 7 bases match TRBD2. J was trimmed by 1 base and V by 8 bases; bases with no gene match: 8. The CDR3 sequence is 14 residues long. Germline V CDR1 and CDR2: LGHDT, YNNKEL (reference sequence). This CDR3 reads CASPAGKPSYEQYV. The CDR3 coding sequence is TGTGCCAGCCCAGCGGGAAAGCCATCCTACGAGCAGTACGTC.